The next 5 T cell receptor beta chains were all read from a single sample in a study of CD8 T cells in Susac syndrome. The RNA, about 0.45 to 1 ug, was put through reverse transcription using random hexamers. TCRdb itself ran the immunoSEQ multiplex PCR reads through MiXCR, one entry per CDR3 protein. The data show fewer than 85,000 distinct CDR3 sequences, roughly 94% seen once. The sequenced sample consisted of CD8+ T cells from PBMCs. The receptor set was obtained from a human donor with Susac syndrome.

The V gene is TRBV4-1, the J gene TRBJ2-7; D remains unclear. The CDR3 consists of 13 residues. Germline assignment: CDR1 MGHRA and CDR2 YSYEKL. Trimming took off 1 base at V and 6 bases at J, with 10 bases between the two ends. The CDR3 sequence: CASSQGSLSEQYF. The DNA for the CDR3 is TGCGCCAGCAGCCAAGGATCCCTCAGCGAGCAGTACTTC.

This chain links TRBV29-1 with TRBJ2-7, with 7 positions matching TRBD2. The CDR3 extends over 14 amino acids. Losses at the gene ends were 6 bases for V and 0 bases for J; bases not matched to a gene: 8. Per germline, CDR1 SQVTM and CDR2 ANQGSEA. DNA for the CDR3: TGCAGCGTATACCTAGCGGAGAGCTCCTACGAGCAGTACTTC. Encoded protein: CSVYLAESSYEQYF.

This chain joins TRBV6-4 and TRBJ2-2; 14 bases line up with TRBD2. Germline trimming cut 6 bases from V and 5 bases from J; bases unmatched to any gene: 5. The CDR3 runs to 16 residues. Per the germline V gene, CDR1 is MRHNA and CDR2 is SNTAGT. The CDR3 reads CASSGLAGGGTGELFF. CDR3 in DNA: TGTGCCAGCAGCGGACTAGCGGGAGGAGGAACCGGGGAGCTGTTTTTT.

The genes are TRBV9 and TRBJ2-1; tentatively, D is TRBD1 or TRBD2 (5 bases each). The CDR3 totals 14 residues. Per germline, CDR1 SGDLS and CDR2 YYNGEE. Trimming took 3 bases from V and 5 from J, leaving 12 bases between them. This CDR3 is CASSAGTVDNEQFF. Here the CDR3 DNA reads TGTGCCAGCAGCGCCGGGACGGTAGACAATGAGCAGTTCTTC.

V is TRBV20-1 and J is TRBJ2-1; 7 nucleotides agree with TRBD1. The trim removed 3 bases at V and 9 bases at J, leaving 8 bases unmatched. The germline CDR1 and CDR2 sequences are DFQATT and SNEGSKA (reference sequence). CDR3 length: 13 residues. The CDR3, as DNA: TGCAGTGCTAGGGGGGACAGCAACCCTGAGCAGTTCTTC. Encoded protein: CSARGDSNPEQFF.